This TCR beta chain is drawn from a study of blood T cell repertoires in COVID-19. About the research overall: Samples of COVID-19 (acute and convalescent) were obtained from the United States, Italy and Spain. Sample material is recorded as cDNA or gDNA derived from T cells, B-cell-depleted T cells, or PBMCs.

This clone was seen once. Measured with immunoSEQ multiplex PCR; TCRdb has only the in-frame clones, and not every one. The sample holds 85,000 to 120,000 clones, over 85% seen once. This TCR was recovered from a woman aged 45 to 65 with COVID-19, enrolled during active disease. The sample taken for sequencing was peripheral blood.

CDR3 DNA sequence: TGTGCCTTATCCAGTACCCGCTCCTACGAGCAGTACGTC. This encodes CALSSTRSYEQYV. The genes are TRBV12-3 or TRBV12-4 and TRBJ2-7; D is ambiguous. CDR3 length: 13 residues. V dropped 11 bases and J dropped 0 bases, with 14 bases sitting between them.